Below, 24 T cell receptor beta chains from the same sample are listed, as sequenced in a study of T cell responses to AZD1222 COVID-19 vaccine (dated by TCRdb to the early 2020s). To prepare the library, the immunoSEQ multiplex PCR assay was applied. This immuneACCESS table, as held by TCRdb, lists in-frame sequences with V and J called but not all clones. Of the missing ones, under half trace to an unresolved V gene in checked studies; the others have no known cause. The sample table records around 100,000 clones; over 70% of these occur just once. 7% to 10% of the sample comes from the top ten. Read against the paper, the sample's time point label means: baseline before first vaccination. The sequencing here drew on peripheral blood, taken on day 0 of AZD1222 vaccination. These receptors were collected from an adult in good health.

The chain uses TRBV9 and TRBJ2-5; D not certain. Deletions cut 0 bases from V and 12 bases from J, with 3 bases between. The CDR3 consists of 9 residues. Looked up from germline, CDR1 is SGDLS and CDR2 is YYNGEE. CDR3 sequence (DNA): TGTGCCAGCAGCGTAGAGGAGTACTTC. As protein: CASSVEEYF.

The CDR3 is CASSSQRGGGNEQFF. CDR3 nucleotides: TGTGCCAGCAGCTCTCAGCGGGGGGGCGGGAATGAGCAGTTCTTC. The chain combines TRBV7-8 with TRBJ2-1, with 10 nucleotides matching TRBD2. Per germline, CDR1 SGHVS and CDR2 FQNEAQ. V was clipped by 4 bases and J by 7 bases; unmatched bases: 7. This CDR3 has 15 residues.

This chain uses TRBV14 with TRBJ2-2; D gene ambiguous. Trimming removed 4 bases from V and 8 bases from J, with 8 bases in between. The length of the CDR3 is 12 residues. Germline V gene lookup returns CDR1 SGHDN and CDR2 FVKESK. CDR3 sequence: CASSRRPGELFF. The CDR3 nucleotides are TGTGCCAGCAGCCGACGACCGGGGGAGCTGTTTTTT.

The V gene is TRBV9, the J gene TRBJ2-5; 9 nucleotides match TRBD1. CDR3 size: 13 residues. The V gene end was trimmed by 7 bases and the J gene end by 5 bases; junction bases not matched to a gene: 6. Germline CDR1 SGDLS, CDR2 YYNGEE. Here the CDR3 DNA reads TGTGCCAGCGGCGGGACAGGGTGGGAGACCCAGTACTTC. Translated, it gives CASGGTGWETQYF. Variable domain in full (rest from reference TRBV9 and TRBJ2-5): DSGVTQTPKHLITATGQRVTLRCSPRSGDLSVYWYQQSLDQGLQFLIQYYNGEERAKGNILERFSAQQFPDLHSELNLSSLELGDSALYFCASGGTGWETQYFGPGTRLLVL.

The chain combines TRBV18 with TRBJ2-2; TRBD2 agrees at 13 bases. Losses at the gene ends were 3 bases for V and 1 base for J; bases not matched to a gene: 5. The CDR3 is made up of 18 amino acids. Germline values: CDR1 KGHSH, CDR2 LQKENI. The CDR3 DNA follows: TGTGCCAGCTCACCCGGACTAGCGGGGGCTATGAACACCGGGGAGCTGTTTTTT. Translated: CASSPGLAGAMNTGELFF. The complete variable domain, with remaining parts taken from reference TRBV18 and TRBJ2-2, reads NAGVMQNPRHLVRRRGQEARLRCSPMKGHSHVYWYRQLPEEGLKFMVYLQKENIIDESGMPKERFSAEFPKEGPSILRIQQVVRGDSAAYFCASSPGLAGAMNTGELFFGEGSRLTVL.

V is TRBV28 and J is TRBJ2-3; D perhaps matches TRBD1 (5 bases). Germline V gene data show CDR1 as MDHEN and CDR2 as SYDVKM. V was trimmed by 6 bases and J by 2 bases, leaving 15 bases between them. There are 15 residues in the CDR3. In DNA form, the CDR3 reads TGTGCCAGCAGGTCCCTAGGACATGCCACAGATACGCAGTATTTT. Translation: CASRSLGHATDTQYF.

V usage is TRBV4-3 and J usage is TRBJ2-7; 7 nucleotides agree with TRBD1. The CDR3 consists of 16 residues. CDR1 is LGHNA, CDR2 YSLEER, per germline. With V trimmed by 1 base and J by 6 bases, 12 bases remained unmatched. The chain's CDR3 is CASSQGLDRVQGEQYF. CDR3 DNA sequence: TGCGCCAGCAGCCAAGGGCTCGACAGGGTACAAGGCGAGCAGTACTTC.

The chain couples TRBV24-1 to TRBJ1-5; possible D gene TRBD1, 6 bases. This CDR3 region has 13 residues. Per the germline V gene, CDR1 is KGHDR and CDR2 is SFDVKD. The V end lost 9 bases, the J end lost 6 bases, and 14 bases lay between the germline ends. CDR3 residues: CATHGGAGQPQHF. In DNA form, the CDR3 reads TGTGCCACCCACGGGGGGGCGGGTCAGCCCCAGCATTTT.

This clone was counted between two and nine times. The chain joins TRBV7-2 to TRBJ2-2, with D tentatively TRBD2 (6 bases). The CDR3 has 14 residues. Germline V gene lookup returns CDR1 SGHTA and CDR2 FQGNSA. Trimming pared 3 bases from V and 6 bases from J, leaving 11 bases between. The CDR3 loop is CASSFHTSSGELFF. The CDR3 DNA sequence: TGTGCCAGCAGCTTCCATACTAGCTCCGGGGAGCTGTTTTTT.

The rearrangement uses TRBV7-9 and TRBJ2-5, with 16 bases aligning to TRBD2. V lost 3 bases to trimming and J lost 2 bases; unmatched junction nucleotides: 0. The CDR3 length is 16 residues. The germline CDR1 and CDR2 sequences are SEHNR and FQNEAQ (reference sequence). The CDR3 DNA follows: TGTGCCAGCAGCTTGGGACTAGCGGGAGGGCAAGAGACCCAGTACTTC. Amino acids: CASSLGLAGGQETQYF.

Comments on this clone: One end of the junction varies from germline; a read error may be responsible. The V gene is TRBV7-7, the J gene TRBJ2-3; D possibly matches TRBD1 or TRBD2 (5 bases each). Germline lookup yields CDR1 SSHAT and CDR2 FNYEAQ (reference sequence). The CDR3 contains 15 residues. DNA of the CDR3: TGTGCTAGCAGCTACGGGGCAAGTAGGACAGATACGCAGTATTTT. It codes for CASSYGASRTDTQYF.

The chain employs TRBV6-1 and TRBJ1-1; D unresolved. The length of the CDR3 is 14 residues. The V end lost 2 bases, the J end lost 0 bases, and 7 bases lay between the germline ends. Germline CDR1 and CDR2: MNHNS and SASEGT. CDR3 region: CASSESGLNTEAFF. The CDR3, as DNA: TGTGCCAGCAGTGAATCAGGTTTGAACACTGAAGCTTTCTTT.

This clone appeared a single time. The chain links TRBV15 to TRBJ2-3; 7 nucleotides agree with TRBD2. The CDR3 totals 18 residues. The V segment lost 1 base and the J segment 1 base; nucleotides outside the gene matches: 11. Per the germline V gene, CDR1 is LNHNV and CDR2 is YYDKDF (reference sequence). CDR3 bases: TGTGCCACCAGCAGAGGTCCCGGGGAAGCGGGGCGCACAGATACGCAGTATTTT. This codes for CATSRGPGEAGRTDTQYF.

The genes are TRBV5-4 and TRBJ1-6, with 7 bases lining up with TRBD1. CDR1 SGHNT and CDR2 YYREEE come from the germline V gene (reference sequence). The CDR3 length is 18 residues. The junction had 10 bases not matched to a gene; V was cut back by 4 bases and J by 0 bases. As DNA, the CDR3 is TGTGCCAGCAGCCCTAATATTCGGGACAGCTCCTATAATTCACCCCTCCACTTT. Translated, it gives CASSPNIRDSSYNSPLHF.

This clone was recorded only once. This chain connects TRBV5-1 to TRBJ1-1; D remains unclear. The CDR3 is 14 residues long. The ends were cut back, 4 bases at V and 2 bases at J, with 12 bases in the middle. The germline V gene has CDR1 SGHRS and CDR2 YFSETQ. The DNA of the CDR3 is TGCGCCAGCAGCCTGAGCACAGCCAACACTGAAGCTTTCTTT. Protein product: CASSLSTANTEAFF.

CDR3: CASRIPPGTGYSNQPQHF. The DNA of the CDR3 is TGTGCCAGTAGGATCCCCCCCGGGACAGGCTATAGCAATCAGCCCCAGCATTTT. The chain couples TRBV19 to TRBJ1-5; TRBD1 agrees at 8 bases. V trimming: 6 bases; J trimming: 0 bases; junction bases outside the gene matches: 13. The CDR3 sequence is 18 residues long. Germline lookup yields CDR1 LNHDA and CDR2 SQIVND (reference sequence).

The chain recombines TRBV11-3 with TRBJ2-7, with 7 bases fitting TRBD1. Germline V gene sequence: CDR1 SGHNT, CDR2 YENEEA. The CDR3 length is 13 residues. The V and J ends lost 5 bases and 7 bases, in that order; junction bases with no gene match: 8. CDR3 bases: TGTGCCAGCAGCGGTACAGGGGCTGAAGAGCAGTACTTC. Protein product: CASSGTGAEEQYF.

V gene TRBV19 combines with J gene TRBJ1-2, with 7 bases lining up with TRBD1. The germline CDR1 and CDR2 sequences are LNHDA and SQIVND (reference sequence). J lost 5 bases, V lost 4 bases, and 7 bases had no gene match. This CDR3 is 14 amino acids long. The CDR3 DNA follows: TGTGCCAGTAGTAGGGAGACAGGGAAATATGGCTACACCTTC. It encodes CASSRETGKYGYTF.

The chain combines TRBV19 with TRBJ2-1, with 12 bases fitting TRBD2. Losses at the gene ends were 10 bases for V and 3 bases for J; bases not matched to a gene: 4. Germline CDR1 and CDR2: LNHDA and SQIVND (reference sequence). The CDR3 is made up of 14 amino acids. In nucleotides, the CDR3 is TGTGCCACAAGACTAGCGGGGGTCTACAATGAGCAGTTCTTC. This gives the protein CATRLAGVYNEQFF. The variable domain in full, with the rest retrieved from reference TRBV19 and TRBJ2-1, is DGGITQSPKYLFRKEGQNVTLSCEQNLNHDAMYWYRQDPGQGLRLIYYSQIVNDFQKGDIAEGYSVSREKKESFPLTVTSAQKNPTAFYLCATRLAGVYNEQFFGPGTRLTVL.

The rearrangement links TRBV29-1 to TRBJ1-1; the D is unclear. V gave up 4 bases and J gave up 5 bases, with 11 bases separating them. The V gene's germline CDR1 is SQVTM and CDR2 ANQGSEA. This CDR3 has 12 amino acids. The CDR3 loop reads CSVGEVRTEAFF. The CDR3 coding sequence is TGCAGCGTTGGGGAGGTTAGGACTGAAGCTTTCTTT.

The V and J genes are TRBV5-1 and TRBJ1-4; perhaps TRBD1 as D (6 bases). The CDR3 extends over 17 amino acids. The germline V and J ends were trimmed by 0 bases and 0 bases, with 12 bases remaining between them. From germline, CDR1 is SGHRS and CDR2 YFSETQ. As DNA, the CDR3 is TGCGCCAGCAGCTTGGAGGGGGGTCCCGCAACTAATGAAAAACTGTTTTTT. Translated, it gives CASSLEGGPATNEKLFF.

The genes are TRBV4-3 and TRBJ1-5; D unclear. This CDR3 is built from 15 residues. Trimming shortened V by 1 base and J by 7 bases, and 14 bases separated the two germline ends. Germline values: CDR1 LGHNA, CDR2 YSLEER. CDR3 sequence reads: CASSQGFGKGQPQHF. CDR3 nucleotides: TGCGCCAGCAGCCAAGGATTCGGGAAGGGACAGCCCCAGCATTTT.

The chain employs TRBV19 and TRBJ1-5; the D gene is possibly TRBD1 (6 bases). Germline values: CDR1 LNHDA, CDR2 SQIVND (reference sequence). V lost 5 bases and J 5 bases, leaving 13 bases between the germline ends. This CDR3 comprises 14 residues. In DNA, the CDR3 is TGTGCCAGTAGTCTCGGACAGAACGATCAGCCCCAGCATTTT. This codes for CASSLGQNDQPQHF.

This chain's CDR3 is CASSQEFTGLTYEQYF. The CDR3 nucleotides are TGCGCCAGCAGCCAAGAGTTTACAGGGCTGACCTACGAGCAGTACTTC. The J gene is TRBJ2-7, the V gene TRBV4-1, with D perhaps matching TRBD1 (6 bases). The germline V gene has CDR1 MGHRA and CDR2 YSYEKL. This CDR3 region has 16 residues. Trimming took off 0 bases at V and 2 bases at J, with 14 bases between the two ends.